These 10 T cell receptor beta chains were all obtained from the same sample, sequenced in a study of control samples from healthy donors and cancer patients (dated by TCRdb to the early 2020s). Libraries were constructed by the immunoSEQ multiplex PCR assay. Here the immuneACCESS table is served through TCRdb, limited to in-frame sequences with V and J called. Missing clones are a known gap in these copies; in checked studies unresolved V genes cover under half, and the rest lacks a known reason. This sample has tens of thousands of clones in its table, and roughly 90% of those were observed once. The ten largest clonotypes hold about 1.5% of the sample. Sequences were obtained from PBMCs. Receptor source: a man aged 40-49 years with colorectal cancer.

The gene calls are TRBV6-1 and TRBJ1-2; 12 positions match TRBD1. Looked up from germline, CDR1 is MNHNS and CDR2 is SASEGT. There are 16 residues in the CDR3. After removal of 3 bases from V and 5 bases from J, the junction contained 7 bases not matched to a gene. Here the CDR3 DNA reads TGTGCCAGCAGTGACCCGGGACAGGGGGCACGGTATGGCTACACCTTC. This encodes CASSDPGQGARYGYTF.

The chain uses TRBV7-8 and TRBJ1-6; TRBD1 is a possible D gene (5 bases). CDR3 length: 15 residues. The germline V and J ends were trimmed by 0 bases and 9 bases, with 12 bases remaining between them. CDR1 SGHVS and CDR2 FQNEAQ come from the germline V gene. The DNA of the CDR3 is TGTGCCAGCAGCTTAGCCCGGGACTTCCCTTCACCCCTCCACTTT. Protein: CASSLARDFPSPLHF.

CDR3: CASSQFASGGAGGTKNIQYF. The CDR3 nucleotides read TGTGCCAGCAGCCAGTTCGCTAGCGGGGGGGCCGGTGGGACCAAAAACATTCAGTACTTC. This chain links TRBV3-1 (or the pseudogene TRBV3-2) with TRBJ2-4; TRBD2 agrees at 12 bases. This CDR3 has 20 amino acids. Losses at the gene ends were 3 bases for V and 2 bases for J; bases not matched to a gene: 14. Germline CDR1 LGHDT, CDR2 YNNKEL (reference sequence).

This chain uses TRBV6-1 with TRBJ2-7; 8 positions agree with TRBD1. This CDR3 is built from 14 residues. CDR1 and CDR2 (germline): MNHNS, SASEGT. Unmatched junction bases numbered 5, after V lost 0 bases and J lost 7 bases. The CDR3 reads CASSEAPDRAEQYF. CDR3 nucleotide sequence: TGTGCCAGCAGTGAAGCTCCGGACAGGGCAGAGCAGTACTTC.

The chain couples TRBV5-1 to TRBJ2-1; D is tentatively TRBD1 or TRBD2 (5 bases each). The CDR3 runs 14 residues. The V end was cut by 0 bases, the J end by 15 bases, with 19 bases between. CDR1 and CDR2 (germline): SGHRS, YFSETQ. This chain's CDR3 is CASSLGRMEQGTFF. CDR3 DNA sequence: TGCGCCAGCAGCTTGGGTCGGATGGAACAAGGGACGTTCTTC.

Of note for this clone: The junction differs from germline at one of its ends, possibly a read error. The chain recombines TRBV19 with TRBJ1-2; no clear D gene. Germline V gene lookup returns CDR1 LNHDA and CDR2 SQIVND (reference sequence). The CDR3 sequence is 12 residues long. For the CDR3, the DNA is TGTGCCAGTAGTATGGGGTACTATGGCCACACCTTC. Residues: CASSMGYYGHTF.

The genes are TRBV2 and TRBJ1-1; the D gene is possibly TRBD1 (5 bases). Trimming pared 3 bases from V and 1 base from J, leaving 12 bases between. Germline-derived CDR1 and CDR2 are SNHLY and FYNNEI. The CDR3 covers 15 residues. CDR3 sequence (DNA): TGTGCCAGCAGTGACCCACGGGACCAGAACACTGAAGCTTTCTTT. It is translated as CASSDPRDQNTEAFF.

In this sample, this clone turned up once. The DNA for the CDR3 is TGTGCCAGCAGCTTAATCTTAGCCGGGGAGCTGTTTTTT. It codes for CASSLILAGELFF. The chain employs TRBV11-2 and TRBJ2-2; D unclear. Per the germline V gene, CDR1 is SGHAT and CDR2 is FQNNGV. The V gene lost 2 bases and the J gene lost 6 bases, with 7 bases spanning the gap. This CDR3 spans 13 amino acids.

This clone has only one observation. The genes are TRBV11-2 and TRBJ1-1; D gene ambiguous. Trimming took off 6 bases at V and 3 bases at J, with 11 bases between the two ends. CDR1 and CDR2 from the germline V gene are SGHAT and FQNNGV. The CDR3 is 13 amino acids. The CDR3 here is CASSLDHYTEAFF. CDR3 DNA sequence: TGTGCCAGCAGTCTCGACCACTACACTGAAGCTTTCTTT.

In DNA, the CDR3 is TGTGCCAGTAGTATTCCCCGGGACAGGGGGCCCTTAGCCAAAAACATTCAGTACTTC. It codes for CASSIPRDRGPLAKNIQYF. V is TRBV19 and J is TRBJ2-4, with 12 nucleotides matching TRBD1. The length of the CDR3 is 19 residues. CDR1 and CDR2 (germline): LNHDA, SQIVND (reference sequence). The trim removed 3 bases at V and 0 bases at J, leaving 9 bases unmatched.